Below, 19 T cell receptor beta chains from the same sample are listed, as sequenced in a study of T cell clonality in common variable immunodeficiency (dated by TCRdb to between 2014 and 2017). On the study overall, not on this receptor specifically: Reportedly, TCRbeta sequences from CVID had fewer deletions and N-nucleotide insertions, and highly modified clones with 13 or more V deletions were absent from CVID.

Library construction relied on the immunoSEQ multiplex PCR assay. In TCRdb, the immuneACCESS table is reduced to in-frame sequences with V and J assigned. These tables do not hold every clone; where another copy was compared, an unresolved V gene accounts for under half, and the others remain unexplained. The table records about 34,000 clones for this sample, and not one of them appears only once. About 29% of the sample comes from the top ten. Their recognized antigens are unknown. Sequenced input: peripheral blood mononuclear cells. The receptors were gathered from a human donor with common variable immunodeficiency.

This clone showed up many times. The read comes to an end 3 residues before the CDR3 does, leaving the germline J gene to fill in the end. The chain combines TRBV2 with TRBJ2-4, with 8 bases that match TRBD1. The length of the CDR3 is 15 residues. With V trimmed by 7 bases and J by 0 bases, 5 bases remained unmatched. Per germline, CDR1 SNHLY and CDR2 FYNNEI. This CDR3 is CASTGQGLAKNIQYF. The sequenced part of the CDR3 DNA is TGTGCCAGCACTGGACAGGGTCTAGCCAAAAACATT. Using reference TRBV2 and TRBJ2-4 for the parts outside the CDR3, the full variable domain is EPEVTQTPSHQVTQMGQEVILRCVPISNHLYFYWYRQILGQKVEFLVSFYNNEISEKSEIFDDQFSVERPDGSNFTLKIRSTKLEDSAMYFCASTGQGLAKNIQYFGAGTRLSVL.

Concerning this clone itself: The read terminates 3 residues ahead of where the CDR3 ends, so the germline J gene completes it. The same CDR3 also results from other DNA sequences found in this sample. The V and J genes are TRBV7-9 and TRBJ2-5, with D perhaps matching TRBD1 (6 bases). Trimming removed 5 bases at V and 1 base at J, with 8 bases between. The CDR3 covers 13 residues. In germline, CDR1 is SEHNR, CDR2 FQNEAQ (reference sequence). Incomplete CDR3 DNA: TGTGCCAGCAGCCAGGACAGCCAAGAGACC. Translation gives CASSQDSQET. The CDR3 as a whole reads CASSQDSQETQYF.

On this clone itself: The read terminates 3 residues before the CDR3 end, so the remaining end is supplied by the germline J gene. The genes are TRBV5-6 and TRBJ2-7, with TRBD2 identical over 10 bases. V trimming: 4 bases; J trimming: 2 bases; junction bases outside the gene matches: 6. The germline V gene encodes CDR1 SGHDT and CDR2 YYEEEE. This CDR3 comprises 15 residues. The chain's CDR3 is CASSLTGLATYEQYF. CDR3 DNA, as far as it was read: TGTGCCAGCAGCCTGACGGGACTAGCGACCTACGAG.

This clone was seen ten or more times. The read ends 3 residues before the CDR3 terminus; that terminus is restored from the germline J gene. The chain uses TRBV9 and TRBJ2-3, with D hard to call. The length of the CDR3 is 15 residues. The V gene's germline CDR1 is SGDLS and CDR2 YYNGEE. V was pared by 2 bases and J by 0 bases, with 10 bases between. The chain's CDR3 is CASSVGLVSTDTQYF. Partial CDR3 DNA: TGTGCCAGCAGCGTGGGTCTAGTTAGCACAGATACG.

This clone showed up just a few times. From the germline J gene comes the end of the CDR3, since the read stops 3 residues before it. The V call is TRBV11-1, the J call TRBJ2-7; 7 positions agree with TRBD1. From germline, CDR1 is SGHAT and CDR2 FQDESV (reference sequence). V shed 4 bases, J shed 1 base, and the junction held 4 bases outside the gene matches. The CDR3 length is 14 residues. Partial CDR3 DNA: TGTGCCAGCAGCTACCGGGACAGTTCCTACGAG. It specifies CASSYRDSSYE. The entire CDR3 protein is CASSYRDSSYEQYF. The full variable domain, rest sourced from reference TRBV11-1 and TRBJ2-7, is EAEVAQSPRYKITEKSQAVAFWCDPISGHATLYWYRQILGQGPELLVQFQDESVVDDSQLPKDRFSAERLKGVDSTLKIQPAELGDSAMYLCASSYRDSSYEQYFGPGTRLTVT.

This clone has just a few counts. From the germline J gene comes the end of the CDR3, since the read stops 3 residues before it. The chain recombines TRBV6-2 or TRBV6-3 with TRBJ2-7; maybe TRBD2 (6 bases). The CDR3 runs to 16 residues. Germline V gives CDR1 MNHEY, CDR2 SVGEGT. V was clipped by 5 bases and J by 0 bases, with 17 bases between them. CDR3 bases read: TGTGCCAGCAGTGGCCGGTCGGGACTTCCCTCCTACGAG. Protein: CASSGRSGLPSYE. The whole CDR3 sequence is CASSGRSGLPSYEQYF.

This clone has just a few counts. The missing CDR3 end, 3 residues past where the read stops, is filled in from the germline J gene. The V and J genes are TRBV19 and TRBJ2-5, with 9 bases matching TRBD2. The germline V gene has CDR1 LNHDA and CDR2 SQIVND (reference sequence). After removal of 4 bases from V and 5 bases from J, the junction contained 8 bases not matched to a gene. The CDR3 contains 15 residues. The part of the CDR3 DNA that was read is TGTGCCAGTAGTAGTAGCGGGAGTAGGTGGGAGACC. Encoded protein: CASSSSGSRWET. The CDR3 in its entirety is CASSSSGSRWETQYF.

This clone has ten or more counts. The CDR3 goes on 3 residues after the read ends, and that part is filled in from the germline J gene. This chain joins TRBV28 and TRBJ1-5, with unresolved D. Germline CDR1 and CDR2: MDHEN and SYDVKM. This CDR3 is 12 amino acids long. The germline V and J ends were trimmed by 7 bases and 6 bases, with 10 bases remaining between them. This CDR3 reads CASTSLSQPQHF. CDR3 DNA (partial): TGTGCCAGCACCTCCCTATCTCAGCCC.

In regard to this clone: The read falls 3 residues short of the CDR3 end, and the missing part is taken from the germline J gene. The rearrangement joins TRBV7-9 to TRBJ2-7, with D perhaps matching TRBD2 (5 bases). The ends were cut back, 8 bases at V and 1 base at J, with 9 bases in the middle. The germline V gene has CDR1 SEHNR and CDR2 FQNEAQ (reference sequence). This CDR3 contains 12 residues. The CDR3 here is CASEGPSYEQYF. The CDR3 bases that were read are TGTGCCAGCGAGGGCCCGTCCTACGAG.

This clone occurred many times. CDR3 loop: CASSLAGKDYGYTF. The sequenced part of the CDR3 DNA is TGTGCCAGCAGCTTGGCAGGGAAAGACTATGGC. The V call is TRBV7-2, the J call TRBJ1-2, with D possibly matching TRBD1 (5 bases). The observed sequence ends 3 residues before the CDR3 terminus, with the missing tail filled in from the germline J gene. The CDR3 covers 14 residues. The V gene lost 3 bases and the J gene lost 3 bases, with 11 bases spanning the gap. Germline V gene sequence: CDR1 SGHTA, CDR2 FQGNSA.

This clone appeared many times. The CDR3 here is CASSKRQAFYEQYF. The sequenced part of the CDR3 DNA is TGTGCCAGTAGTAAGAGACAGGCCTTCTACGAG. The chain is built from TRBV19 and TRBJ2-7; D is possibly TRBD1 (6 bases). The DNA ends 3 residues before the CDR3 does, and the rest of the CDR3 is filled in from the germline J gene. CDR3 size: 14 residues. V lost 4 bases and J lost 3, with 13 bases in between. The germline gives CDR1 LNHDA, CDR2 SQIVND (reference sequence).

In this sample, this clone turned up many times. The read terminates 3 residues before the CDR3 end, so the remaining end is supplied by the germline J gene. The chain employs TRBV19 and TRBJ1-1; 7 bases align to TRBD1. Trimming at V came to 9 bases and at J to 3 bases, leaving 4 bases not matched to a gene. Germline lookup yields CDR1 LNHDA and CDR2 SQIVND (reference sequence). This CDR3 has 12 residues. The CDR3 sequence: CASRGQYTEAFF. CDR3 bases read: TGTGCCAGCCGGGGACAGTACACTGAA. Together with reference TRBV19 and TRBJ1-1, the CDR3 gives the full variable domain: DGGITQSPKYLFRKEGQNVTLSCEQNLNHDAMYWYRQDPGQGLRLIYYSQIVNDFQKGDIAEGYSVSREKKESFPLTVTSAQKNPTAFYLCASRGQYTEAFFGQGTRLTVV.

This clone was detected many times. Read sequence stops 3 residues before the CDR3 end, and the germline J gene provides the missing end. The V gene is TRBV7-9, the J gene TRBJ2-3; D remains ambiguous. CDR3 size: 15 residues. Per the germline V gene, CDR1 is SEHNR and CDR2 is FQNEAQ (reference sequence). Trimming shortened V by 1 base and J by 0 bases, and 8 bases separated the two germline ends. The chain's CDR3 is CASSLDSASTDTQYF. The part of the CDR3 DNA that was read is TGTGCCAGCAGCTTAGACAGTGCTAGCACAGATACG.

Concerning this clone: Coverage ceases 3 residues before the CDR3 finishes, and the germline J gene fills in the end. The rearrangement joins TRBV5-3 to TRBJ1-2, with 7 bases that match TRBD1. TRBV5-3 is classed as an ORF, of uncertain function. The CDR3 spans 15 residues. The V gene end was trimmed by 4 bases and the J gene end by 0 bases; junction bases not matched to a gene: 6. The CDR3 DNA, read in part, is TGTGCCAGAAGCCCGTGGGACAGCTCTAACTATGGC. Encoded protein: CARSPWDSSNYG. The entire CDR3 protein is CARSPWDSSNYGYTF.

This clone was seen ten or more times. The DNA ends 3 residues before the CDR3 does, and the rest of the CDR3 is filled in from the germline J gene. The chain couples TRBV5-6 to TRBJ1-6; D is ambiguous. Germline V gives CDR1 SGHDT, CDR2 YYEEEE. The ends were cut back, 2 bases at V and 6 bases at J, with 9 bases in the middle. The CDR3 totals 14 residues. CDR3 region: CASSFQSPNSPLHF. CDR3 DNA, as far as it was read: TGTGCCAGCAGCTTCCAGTCCCCTAATTCACCC.

This clone was seen ten or more times. The read terminates 3 residues before the CDR3 end, so the remaining end is supplied by the germline J gene. The chain couples TRBV7-3 to TRBJ2-2; 7 positions match TRBD1. This CDR3 is 15 amino acids long. Germline V gene data show CDR1 as SGHTA and CDR2 as FQGTGA. J was trimmed by 5 bases and V by 5 bases; bases with no gene match: 8. The CDR3 spells CASSLRQGWTGELFF. The covered CDR3 bases are TGTGCCAGCAGCCTTCGACAGGGTTGGACCGGGGAG.

Many counts were recorded for this clone. The missing CDR3 end, 3 residues past where the read stops, is filled in from the germline J gene. The chain carries TRBV18 and TRBJ1-5; D unclear. Looked up from germline, CDR1 is KGHSH and CDR2 is LQKENI. This CDR3 has 13 residues. The V end lost 6 bases, the J end lost 5 bases, and 11 bases lay between the germline ends. The DNA read from the CDR3 is TGTGCCAGCTCGGAAGGGTGGGATCAGCCC. Residues: CASSEGWDQP. The entire CDR3 is CASSEGWDQPQHF.

The CDR3 protein is CASSLFGTGNNEQFF. The sequenced CDR3 bases are TGTGCCAGCTCACTCTTCGGGACAGGGAACAATGAG. The chain couples TRBV18 to TRBJ2-1; 9 positions match TRBD1. The read stops 3 residues short of the end of the CDR3; the missing end is completed from the germline J gene. CDR1 and CDR2 (germline): KGHSH, LQKENI. This CDR3 region has 15 residues. The junction had 6 bases not matched to a gene; V was cut back by 4 bases and J by 5 bases.

This clone was counted between two and nine times. The missing CDR3 end, 3 residues past where the read stops, is filled in from the germline J gene. V usage is TRBV19 and J usage is TRBJ2-7; D call uncertain. V shed 1 base and J shed 2 bases, with 12 bases lying between them. Germline CDR1 is LNHDA and CDR2 is SQIVND (reference sequence). This CDR3 has 15 residues. The CDR3 is CASSIGLASPYEQYF. The sequenced CDR3 bases are TGTGCCAGTAGTATAGGCCTTGCGAGCCCCTACGAG.